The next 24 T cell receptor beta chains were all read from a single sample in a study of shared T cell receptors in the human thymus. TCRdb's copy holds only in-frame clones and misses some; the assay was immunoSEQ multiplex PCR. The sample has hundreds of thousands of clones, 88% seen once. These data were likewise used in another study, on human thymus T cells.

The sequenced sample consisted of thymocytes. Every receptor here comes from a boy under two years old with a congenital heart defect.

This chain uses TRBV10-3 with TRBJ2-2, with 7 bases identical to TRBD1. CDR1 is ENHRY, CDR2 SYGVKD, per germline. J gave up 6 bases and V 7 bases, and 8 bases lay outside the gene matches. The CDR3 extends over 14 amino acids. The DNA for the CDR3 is TGTGCCATCACTAAGGACAGGATTCCCGGGGAGCTGTTTTTT. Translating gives CAITKDRIPGELFF.

CDR3 DNA: TGTGCCAGCAGCCGACAGGGGAGGCCTGAAGCTTTCTTT. Encoded protein: CASSRQGRPEAFF. J is TRBJ1-1 and V is TRBV27; 8 bases map to TRBD1. There are 13 residues in the CDR3. The ends lost 6 bases at V and 6 bases at J; junction bases unmatched: 6. Germline V gives CDR1 MNHEY, CDR2 SMNVEV (reference sequence).

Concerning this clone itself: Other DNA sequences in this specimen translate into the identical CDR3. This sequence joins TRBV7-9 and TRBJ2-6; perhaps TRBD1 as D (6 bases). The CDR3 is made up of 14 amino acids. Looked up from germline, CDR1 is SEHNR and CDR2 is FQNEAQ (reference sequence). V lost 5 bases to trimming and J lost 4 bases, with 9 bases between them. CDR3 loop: CASSPGAGANVLTF. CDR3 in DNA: TGTGCCAGCAGCCCAGGGGCAGGGGCCAACGTCCTGACTTTC.

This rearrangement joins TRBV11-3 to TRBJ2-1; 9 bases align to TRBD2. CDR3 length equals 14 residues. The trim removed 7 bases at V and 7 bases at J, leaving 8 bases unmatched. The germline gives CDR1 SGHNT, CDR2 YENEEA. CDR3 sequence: CASTAGGRGNEQFF. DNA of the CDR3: TGTGCCAGCACGGCGGGAGGGCGGGGGAATGAGCAGTTCTTC.

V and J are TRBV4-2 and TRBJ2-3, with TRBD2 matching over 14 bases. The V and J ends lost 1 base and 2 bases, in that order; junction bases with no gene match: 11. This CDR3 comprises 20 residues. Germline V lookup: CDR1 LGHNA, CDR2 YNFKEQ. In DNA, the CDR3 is TGTGCCAGCAGCCAAGGGGGACTAGCGGGAGTGAGTACCCACACAGATACGCAGTATTTT. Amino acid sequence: CASSQGGLAGVSTHTDTQYF.

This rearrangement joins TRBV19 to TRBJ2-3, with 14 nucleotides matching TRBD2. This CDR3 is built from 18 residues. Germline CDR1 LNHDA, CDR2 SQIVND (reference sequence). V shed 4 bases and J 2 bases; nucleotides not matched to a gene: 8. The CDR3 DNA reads TGTGCCAGTAGTACGTTACCGGGACTAGCGGGGGCCACAGATACGCAGTATTTT. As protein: CASSTLPGLAGATDTQYF.

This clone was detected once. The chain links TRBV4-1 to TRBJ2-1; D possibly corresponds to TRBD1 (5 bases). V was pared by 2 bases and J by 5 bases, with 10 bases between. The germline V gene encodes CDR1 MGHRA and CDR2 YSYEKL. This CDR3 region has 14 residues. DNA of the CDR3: TGCGCCAGCAGCCAAACTGGACACAACAATGAGCAGTTCTTC. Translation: CASSQTGHNNEQFF.

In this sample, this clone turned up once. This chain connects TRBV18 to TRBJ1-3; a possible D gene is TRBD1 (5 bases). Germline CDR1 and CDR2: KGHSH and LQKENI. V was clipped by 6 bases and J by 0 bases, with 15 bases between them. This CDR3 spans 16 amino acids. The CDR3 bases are TGTGCCAGCTCGGACACGATCCCCCTCTCTGGAAACACCATATATTTT. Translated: CASSDTIPLSGNTIYF.

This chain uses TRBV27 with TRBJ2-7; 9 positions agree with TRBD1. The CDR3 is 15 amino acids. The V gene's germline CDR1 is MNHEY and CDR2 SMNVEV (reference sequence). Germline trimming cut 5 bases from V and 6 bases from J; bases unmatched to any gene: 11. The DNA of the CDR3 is TGTGCCAGCAGTCGACCTAGGGGACAGGGCCGCGAGCAGTACTTC. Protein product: CASSRPRGQGREQYF.

CDR3 DNA: TGTGCCCCCCCAGGTGACGAAACCTCCTACAATGAGCAGTTCTTC. Protein: CAPPGDETSYNEQFF. The chain is built from TRBV19 and TRBJ2-1; D ambiguous. This CDR3 is 15 amino acids long. The V end was cut by 11 bases, the J end by 0 bases, with 17 bases between. The V gene's germline CDR1 is LNHDA and CDR2 SQIVND (reference sequence). The full variable domain, completed using reference TRBV19 and TRBJ2-1, is DGGITQSPKYLFRKEGQNVTLSCEQNLNHDAMYWYRQDPGQGLRLIYYSQIVNDFQKGDIAEGYSVSREKKESFPLTVTSAQKNPTAFYLCAPPGDETSYNEQFFGPGTRLTVL.

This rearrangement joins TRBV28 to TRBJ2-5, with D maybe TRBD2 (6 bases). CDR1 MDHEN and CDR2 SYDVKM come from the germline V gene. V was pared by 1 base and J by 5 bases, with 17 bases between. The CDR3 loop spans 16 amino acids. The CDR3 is CASSLSLAKAGETQYF. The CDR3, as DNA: TGTGCCAGCAGTTTATCCCTAGCGAAGGCGGGCGAGACCCAGTACTTC.

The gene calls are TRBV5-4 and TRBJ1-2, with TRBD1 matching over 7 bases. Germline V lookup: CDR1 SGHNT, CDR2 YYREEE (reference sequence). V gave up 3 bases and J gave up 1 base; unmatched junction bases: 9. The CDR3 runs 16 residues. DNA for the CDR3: TGTGCCAGCAGCTCCCCAGGACAGGAGATTAACTATGGCTACACCTTC. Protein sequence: CASSSPGQEINYGYTF.

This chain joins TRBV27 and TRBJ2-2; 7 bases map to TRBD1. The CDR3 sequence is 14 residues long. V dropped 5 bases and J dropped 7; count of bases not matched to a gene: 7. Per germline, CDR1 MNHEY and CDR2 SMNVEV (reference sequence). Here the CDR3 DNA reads TGTGCCAGCAGTGAACAGGGGCCGGACGGGGAGCTGTTTTTT. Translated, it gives CASSEQGPDGELFF.

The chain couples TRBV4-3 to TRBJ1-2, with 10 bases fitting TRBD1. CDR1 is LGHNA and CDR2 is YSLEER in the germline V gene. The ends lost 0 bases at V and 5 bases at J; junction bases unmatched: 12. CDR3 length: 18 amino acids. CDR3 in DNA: TGCGCCAGCAGCCAAGAAGGGGGGACAGGGGAACTGGGGTATGGCTACACCTTC. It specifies CASSQEGGTGELGYGYTF.

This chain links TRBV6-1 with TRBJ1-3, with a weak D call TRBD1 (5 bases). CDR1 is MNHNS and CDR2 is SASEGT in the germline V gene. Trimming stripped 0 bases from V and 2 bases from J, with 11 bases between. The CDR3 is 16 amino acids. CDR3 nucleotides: TGTGCCAGCAGTGAAGCTGGCAGGGCCCCTGGAAACACCATATATTTT. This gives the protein CASSEAGRAPGNTIYF.

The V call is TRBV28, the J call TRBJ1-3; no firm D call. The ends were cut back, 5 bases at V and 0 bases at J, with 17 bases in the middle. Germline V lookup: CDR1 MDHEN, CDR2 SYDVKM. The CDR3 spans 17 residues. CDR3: CASSKPSGSNSGNTIYF. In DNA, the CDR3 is TGTGCCAGCAGTAAACCATCTGGCTCAAACTCTGGAAACACCATATATTTT.

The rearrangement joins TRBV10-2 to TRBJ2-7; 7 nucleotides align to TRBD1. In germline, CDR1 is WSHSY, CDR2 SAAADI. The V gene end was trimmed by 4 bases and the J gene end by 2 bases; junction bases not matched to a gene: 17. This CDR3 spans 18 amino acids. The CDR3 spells CASSGDSLPPFMTYEQYF. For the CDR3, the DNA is TGCGCCAGCAGTGGGGACAGTCTACCCCCATTTATGACCTACGAGCAGTACTTC.

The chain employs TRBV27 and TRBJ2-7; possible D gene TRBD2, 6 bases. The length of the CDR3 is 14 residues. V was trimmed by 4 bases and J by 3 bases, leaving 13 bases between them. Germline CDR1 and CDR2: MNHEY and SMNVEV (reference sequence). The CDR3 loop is CASSYAGRGYEQYF. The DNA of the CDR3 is TGTGCCAGCAGTTATGCGGGAAGGGGCTACGAGCAGTACTTC.

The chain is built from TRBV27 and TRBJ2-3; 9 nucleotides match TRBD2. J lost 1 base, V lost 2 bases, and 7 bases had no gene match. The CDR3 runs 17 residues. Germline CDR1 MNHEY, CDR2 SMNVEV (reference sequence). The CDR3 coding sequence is TGTGCCAGCAGTTTAAAATGCCAGCGGGAGGGCACAGATACGCAGTATTTT. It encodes CASSLKCQREGTDTQYF.

The CDR3 protein is CASSVGGVGRGYEQFF. The CDR3, as DNA: TGTGCCAGCAGCGTAGGGGGGGTTGGGAGGGGATATGAGCAGTTCTTC. This chain links TRBV9 with TRBJ2-1, with 7 bases that match TRBD2. This CDR3 region has 16 residues. V dropped 0 bases and J dropped 8; count of bases not matched to a gene: 11. CDR1 is SGDLS, CDR2 YYNGEE, per germline.

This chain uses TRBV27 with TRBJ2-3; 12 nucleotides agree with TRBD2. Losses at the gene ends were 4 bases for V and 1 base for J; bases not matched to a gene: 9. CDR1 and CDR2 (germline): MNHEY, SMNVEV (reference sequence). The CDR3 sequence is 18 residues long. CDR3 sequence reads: CASSYRLAGDRRTDTQYF. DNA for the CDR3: TGTGCCAGCAGTTACCGACTAGCGGGAGACCGTCGCACAGATACGCAGTATTTT.

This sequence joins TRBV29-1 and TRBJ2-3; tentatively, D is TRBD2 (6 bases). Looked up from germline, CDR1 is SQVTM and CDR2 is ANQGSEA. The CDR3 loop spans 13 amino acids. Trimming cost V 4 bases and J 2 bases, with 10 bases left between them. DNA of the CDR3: TGCAGCGTTGCCGGGCGGGACACAGATACGCAGTATTTT. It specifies CSVAGRDTDTQYF.

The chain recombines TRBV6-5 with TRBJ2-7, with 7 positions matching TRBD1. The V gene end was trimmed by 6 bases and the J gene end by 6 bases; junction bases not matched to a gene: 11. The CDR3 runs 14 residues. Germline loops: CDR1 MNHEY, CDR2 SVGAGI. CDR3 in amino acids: CASSLQGVRGEQYF. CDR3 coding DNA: TGTGCCAGCAGCCTCCAGGGGGTTAGAGGCGAGCAGTACTTC.

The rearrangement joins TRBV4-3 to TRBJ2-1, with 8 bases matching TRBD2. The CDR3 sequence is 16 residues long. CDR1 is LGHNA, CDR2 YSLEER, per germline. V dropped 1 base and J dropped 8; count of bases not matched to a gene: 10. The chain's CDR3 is CASSQGLKRELDEQFF. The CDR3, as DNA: TGCGCCAGCAGCCAAGGATTAAAGCGGGAGTTGGATGAGCAGTTCTTC.